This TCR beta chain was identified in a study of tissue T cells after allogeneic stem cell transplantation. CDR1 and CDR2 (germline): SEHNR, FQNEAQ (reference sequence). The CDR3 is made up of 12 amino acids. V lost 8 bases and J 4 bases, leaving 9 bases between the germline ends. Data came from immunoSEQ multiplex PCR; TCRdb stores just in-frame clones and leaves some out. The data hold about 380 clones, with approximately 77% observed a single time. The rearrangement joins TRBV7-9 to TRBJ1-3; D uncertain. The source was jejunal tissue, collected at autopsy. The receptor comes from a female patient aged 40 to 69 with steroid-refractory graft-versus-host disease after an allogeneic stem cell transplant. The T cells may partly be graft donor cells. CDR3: CASLQPGNTIYF. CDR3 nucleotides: TGTGCCAGCCTTCAGCCGGGAAACACCATATATTTT. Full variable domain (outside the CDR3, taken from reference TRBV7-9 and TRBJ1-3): DTGVSQNPRHKITKRGQNVTFRCDPISEHNRLYWYRQTLGQGPEFLTYFQNEAQLEKSRLLSDRFSAERPKGSFSTLEIQRTEQGDSAMYLCASLQPGNTIYFGEGSWLTVV.